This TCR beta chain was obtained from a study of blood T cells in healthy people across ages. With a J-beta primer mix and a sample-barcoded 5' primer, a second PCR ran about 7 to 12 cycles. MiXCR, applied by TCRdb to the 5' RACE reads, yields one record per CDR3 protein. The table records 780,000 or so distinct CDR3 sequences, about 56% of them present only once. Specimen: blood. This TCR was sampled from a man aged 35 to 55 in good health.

CDR3 protein: CASSLGHQNNEQFF. The DNA for the CDR3 is TGCGCCAGCAGCTTGGGGCACCAAAACAATGAGCAGTTCTTC. The rearrangement joins TRBV5-1 to TRBJ2-1; unclear D gene. Germline V gene sequence: CDR1 SGHRS, CDR2 YFSETQ. Trimming left V 0 bases short and J 5 bases short, with 9 bases between. There are 14 residues in the CDR3. The variable domain in full, completed from reference TRBV5-1 and TRBJ2-1, reads KAGVTQTPRYLIKTRGQQVTLSCSPISGHRSVSWYQQTPGQGLQFLFEYFSETQRNKGNFPGRFSGRQFSNSRSEMNVSTLELGDSALYLCASSLGHQNNEQFFGPGTRLTVL.